One T cell receptor beta chain is described in this entry. Its antigen is not known. Primers: 60 Vbeta forward and 13 Jbeta reverse. Measured with immunoSEQ multiplex PCR; TCRdb has only the in-frame clones, and not every one. The repertoire holds approximately 120,000 clones, with 69% as singletons. The sample originates from a study of cytomegalovirus exposure and HLA in healthy donors. The study, taken as a whole, reports: Per a prior analysis, the majority of TCR beta V segments were productive roughly 90% or roughly 30% of the time.

V trimming: 4 bases; J trimming: 7 bases; junction bases outside the gene matches: 8. This CDR3 is 14 amino acids long. CDR1 is SGHRS, CDR2 YFSETQ, per germline. The donors comprised healthy bone marrow donors. This receptor was identified in a woman between 70 and 85 years old in good health and CMV-seropositive. Source material: PBMCs. The chain joins TRBV5-1 to TRBJ2-4, with TRBD2 identical over 7 bases. Written as DNA, the CDR3 is TGCGCCAGCAGCGCGACGGGGGGAGGGAACATTCAGTACTTC. Residues: CASSATGGGNIQYF.